The rows below give T cell receptor beta chains drawn from one sample of a study of OX40 agonist ivuxolimab in advanced cancers. The assay was immunoSEQ multiplex PCR, and TCRdb's table has in-frame clones only and misses some. The sample shows some 80,000 clones, 89% of them seen only once. This material consisted of CD4+ or CD8+ T cells sorted from blood, taken in a trial of the OX40 agonist ivuxolimab. Every receptor here comes from an adult with an advanced solid tumor such as melanoma, head and neck, liver or kidney cancer. Both conserved end residues are part of each CDR3. D genes are given only for firm matches. Rows may omit the clone size; those that give it use once, few, many or a size class.

cdr3_nt	cdr3_aa	v_call	clone_size	j_call	d_call
TGTGCCAGCAGCTTCACCGGGGGAGTAGGCTCGAACTTC	CASSFTGGVGSNF	TRBV11-2	-	TRBJ2-4	-
TGCGCCAGCAGCGTCCAGGGCGGGGGGGGCAGAGAGACCCAGTACTTC	CASSVQGGGGRETQYF	TRBV5-1	-	TRBJ2-5	TRBD2
TGCAGCGCCCGGGCGGGTTGGGCCATGAACACTGAAGCTTTCTTT	CSARAGWAMNTEAFF	TRBV29-1	-	TRBJ1-1	-
TGTGCCAGCAGGGTTGGACAGGGGCGTCACACCGGGGAGCTGTTTTTT	CASRVGQGRHTGELFF	TRBV5-4	-	TRBJ2-2	TRBD1
TGCAGCGTTGGGAACGACAGGGGGGAGACCCAGTACTTC	CSVGNDRGETQYF	TRBV29-1	-	TRBJ2-5	TRBD1
TGTGCCAGCAGCTACAAGACAGGGGACTATGGCTACACCTTC	CASSYKTGDYGYTF	TRBV5-4	-	TRBJ1-2	TRBD1
TGTGCCAGCAGCTTGCGAGAAGGATGGGGCTACAATGAGCAGTTCTTC	CASSLREGWGYNEQFF	TRBV5-6	-	TRBJ2-1	-
TGTGCCATCAGTGAGTCAGACGGGGGCCATCAGCCCCAGCATTTT	CAISESDGGHQPQHF	TRBV10-3	-	TRBJ1-5	-
TGTGCCAGCAGCTTAAAAAGTCCTCCTGGGTATAATTCACCCCTCCACTTT	CASSLKSPPGYNSPLHF	TRBV7-9	-	TRBJ1-6	-
TGCGCCAGCAGAAGAGGGTCAAACGAGCAGTACTTC	CASRRGSNEQYF	TRBV5-1	-	TRBJ2-7	-
TGCGCCAGCAGCTTGCCCGAGCCCGAGAGCACCATATATTTT	CASSLPEPESTIYF	TRBV5-1	once	TRBJ1-3	-
TGTGCCTCTTCAAGGGGGGACACTTCGTACCAAGAGACCCAGTACTTC	CASSRGDTSYQETQYF	TRBV10-3	-	TRBJ2-5	-
TGTGCCAGCGCCGCAGGCGCCAATTCACCCCTCCACTTT	CASAAGANSPLHF	TRBV6-6	few	TRBJ1-6	-
TGTGCCAGCAGCCAGGGCAGGCACGAGCAGTACTTC	CASSQGRHEQYF	TRBV7-2	-	TRBJ2-7	-
TGTGCCAGCAGCCTTCGGGTGGGGGACTATGGCTACACCTTC	CASSLRVGDYGYTF	TRBV9	-	TRBJ1-2	-
TGTGCCAGCAGGGGACAGGGCGGGCAGCCCCAGCATTTT	CASRGQGGQPQHF	TRBV2	-	TRBJ1-5	TRBD1
TGTGCCAGCAGCAAAGGACATTCTGTCCCTGAAGCTTTCTTT	CASSKGHSVPEAFF	TRBV13	once	TRBJ1-1	-
TGTGCCAGCTACGGGACCCTCTCTGGAAACACCATATATTTT	CASYGTLSGNTIYF	TRBV6-6	-	TRBJ1-3	-
TGTGCCAGCAGCTCGGGACAGGGCCCGCAAGAGACCCAGTACTTC	CASSSGQGPQETQYF	TRBV11-3	-	TRBJ2-5	TRBD1
TGTGCCAGCAGTGTTGGACAGATTTTCAATCAGCCCCAGCATTTT	CASSVGQIFNQPQHF	TRBV2	-	TRBJ1-5	-
TGTGCCAGCAGTCCCACCCATTATGGCTATGGCTACACCTTC	CASSPTHYGYGYTF	TRBV28	-	TRBJ1-2	-
TGTGCCAGCAGCTTAAAGGGGGACACTGAAGCTTTCTTT	CASSLKGDTEAFF	TRBV7-9	few	TRBJ1-1	-
TGTGCCAGTCGACAGGGGCTAATCTATGGCTACACCTTC	CASRQGLIYGYTF	TRBV19	-	TRBJ1-2	TRBD1
TGTGCCAGCAGCGCCCTCAATGAAAAACTGTTTTTT	CASSALNEKLFF	TRBV7-9	-	TRBJ1-4	-
TGTGCCAGCAGCTCCTCCGGCGGGAGCTCCTACAATGAGCAGTTCTTC	CASSSSGGSSYNEQFF	TRBV7-2	-	TRBJ2-1	TRBD2
TGTGCCAGTCGATCTAGCGACCTCTCCTACAATGAGCAGTTCTTC	CASRSSDLSYNEQFF	TRBV19	-	TRBJ2-1	-
TGTGCCAGCAGCCGTCCTCCGGCCTTCTTCTACGAGCAGTACTTC	CASSRPPAFFYEQYF	TRBV6-1	-	TRBJ2-7	-
TGTGCCAGTAGCTCCGGGACAGGGGGCCTCGTGAACACTGAAGCTTTCTTT	CASSSGTGGLVNTEAFF	TRBV19	-	TRBJ1-1	TRBD1
TGTGCCAGCAGCGGGACAAGGATGAACACTGAAGCTTTCTTT	CASSGTRMNTEAFF	TRBV2	once	TRBJ1-1	-
TGTGCCAGCACCACCATGCCCTCAGGTTCACCCCTCCACTTT	CASTTMPSGSPLHF	TRBV27	-	TRBJ1-6	-
TGTGCCAGCAGTTACTCTGGCAGGTACGAGCAGTACTTC	CASSYSGRYEQYF	TRBV6-5	-	TRBJ2-7	-
TGTGCCAGCAGCTTATTTGGGGCGGGGAACCAAGAGACCCAGTACTTC	CASSLFGAGNQETQYF	TRBV7-6	-	TRBJ2-5	-
TGTGCCAGCAGTTACTCGGGACAGGGGGCGAACACTGAAGCTTTCTTT	CASSYSGQGANTEAFF	TRBV6-5	-	TRBJ1-1	TRBD1
TGTGCCAGCAGCCCCACAGGGGGCGCAGGGGAAAAACTGTTTTTT	CASSPTGGAGEKLFF	TRBV7-9	-	TRBJ1-4	TRBD1
TGTGCCAGCAGCTTAGTCCCGACAGGGTACGAGCAGTACTTC	CASSLVPTGYEQYF	TRBV7-8	-	TRBJ2-7	TRBD1
TGCGCCAGCAGCTTGGACAGAATCACCGGGGAGCTGTTTTTT	CASSLDRITGELFF	TRBV5-1	-	TRBJ2-2	-
TGTGCCAGCAGACAGGGAGGGTGGCAGCCCCAGCATTTT	CASRQGGWQPQHF	TRBV2	once	TRBJ1-5	-
TGTGCCACCAGCAGAGAAAGTAGCAATCAGCCCCAGCATTTT	CATSRESSNQPQHF	TRBV15	-	TRBJ1-5	-
TGTGCCAGCAGCTTGTGGACTAGCGGGACCAATGAGCAGTTCTTC	CASSLWTSGTNEQFF	TRBV5-8	-	TRBJ2-1	TRBD2
TGTGCCAGCAGCTTTACAGGGGGATCTGGAAACACCATATATTTT	CASSFTGGSGNTIYF	TRBV5-6	-	TRBJ1-3	TRBD1
TGTGCCAGCAGCCGGACGGACCGAAGGACTGAAGCTTTCTTT	CASSRTDRRTEAFF	TRBV14	-	TRBJ1-1	-
TGTGCCAGCAGTCACCTTCGGACCCCTGGGGAGCAGTACTTC	CASSHLRTPGEQYF	TRBV11-2	-	TRBJ2-7	-
TGCGCCAGCAGTGAAGAGTGGGCAGGGGGTAATTCACCCCTCCACTTT	CASSEEWAGGNSPLHF	TRBV10-2	-	TRBJ1-6	TRBD1
TGTGCCAGCAGTGAATCCACAGGGGCACGGGAGACCCAGTACTTC	CASSESTGARETQYF	TRBV2	few	TRBJ2-5	TRBD1
TGTGCAGATGGGAGTACGCAGTATTTT	CADGSTQYF	TRBV12-5	-	TRBJ2-3	-
TGTGCCAGTACGACAGGGGGTTACAATGAGCAGTTCTTC	CASTTGGYNEQFF	TRBV6-6	-	TRBJ2-1	TRBD1
TGTGCCAGCTCACCAGAATTGTCACCGAACACCGGGGAGCTGTTTTTT	CASSPELSPNTGELFF	TRBV18	-	TRBJ2-2	-
TGTGCCTCGTCCGGGACAGGGCCCTACGAGCAGTACTTC	CASSGTGPYEQYF	TRBV30	once	TRBJ2-7	TRBD1
TGTGCCAGCTCACCGGGGACAGTCATCACCGGGGAGCTGTTTTTT	CASSPGTVITGELFF	TRBV18	-	TRBJ2-2	TRBD1
TGTGCCAGCTCCCCATCGAATGAAAAACTGTTTTTT	CASSPSNEKLFF	TRBV18	-	TRBJ1-4	-
TGTGCCAGCAGTTTCCGAGCCCGGGACAAGAACACTGAAGCTTTCTTT	CASSFRARDKNTEAFF	TRBV28	-	TRBJ1-1	-
TGTGCCAGCAGCTTGAATGGTCGGGACACTGAAGCTTTCTTT	CASSLNGRDTEAFF	TRBV5-4	-	TRBJ1-1	-
TGCAGCGTTGAGGATCTCCGCGCTGGCTACACCTTC	CSVEDLRAGYTF	TRBV29-1	few	TRBJ1-2	-